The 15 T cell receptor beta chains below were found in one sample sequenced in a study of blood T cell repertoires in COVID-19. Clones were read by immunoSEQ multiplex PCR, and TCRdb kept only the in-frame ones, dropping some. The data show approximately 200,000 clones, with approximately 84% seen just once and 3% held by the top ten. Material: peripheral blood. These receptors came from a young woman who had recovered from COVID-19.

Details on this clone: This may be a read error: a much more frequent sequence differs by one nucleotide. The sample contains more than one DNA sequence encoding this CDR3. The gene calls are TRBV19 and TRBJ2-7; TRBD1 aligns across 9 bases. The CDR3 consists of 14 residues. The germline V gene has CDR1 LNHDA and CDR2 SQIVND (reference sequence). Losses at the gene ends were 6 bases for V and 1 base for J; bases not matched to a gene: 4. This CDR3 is CASSPGTGSYEQYF. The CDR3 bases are TGTGCCAGTAGCCCCGGGACAGGGTCCTACGAGCAGTACTTC.

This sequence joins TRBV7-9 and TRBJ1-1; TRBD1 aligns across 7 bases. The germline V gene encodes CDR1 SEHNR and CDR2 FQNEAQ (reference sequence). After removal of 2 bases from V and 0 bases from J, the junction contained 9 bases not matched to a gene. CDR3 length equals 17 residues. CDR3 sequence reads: CASSLLWGQSMNTEAFF. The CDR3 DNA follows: TGTGCCAGCAGCTTATTATGGGGACAGTCTATGAACACTGAAGCTTTCTTT.

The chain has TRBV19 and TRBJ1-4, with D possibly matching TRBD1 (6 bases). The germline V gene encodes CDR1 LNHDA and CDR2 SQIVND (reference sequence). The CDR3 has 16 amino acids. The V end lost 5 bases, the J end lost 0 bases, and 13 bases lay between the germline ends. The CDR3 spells CASSWIQGPTNEKLFF. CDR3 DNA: TGTGCCAGTAGTTGGATACAGGGCCCAACTAATGAAAAACTGTTTTTT.

The CDR3: CASTRRPGDYYTF. Written as DNA, the CDR3 is TGTGCCAGCACCCGACGGCCAGGGGACTACTACACCTTC. The chain combines TRBV12-3 or TRBV12-4 with TRBJ1-2; D perhaps matches TRBD1 (6 bases). Deletions cut 7 bases from V and 10 bases from J, with 19 bases between. This CDR3 spans 13 amino acids.

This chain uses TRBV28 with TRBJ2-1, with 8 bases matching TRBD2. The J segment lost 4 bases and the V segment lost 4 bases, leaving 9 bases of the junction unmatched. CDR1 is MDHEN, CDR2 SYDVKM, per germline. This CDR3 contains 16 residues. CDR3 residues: CASSYSAGVLYNEQFF. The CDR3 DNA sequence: TGTGCCAGCAGTTATTCAGCGGGAGTGCTTTACAATGAGCAGTTCTTC.

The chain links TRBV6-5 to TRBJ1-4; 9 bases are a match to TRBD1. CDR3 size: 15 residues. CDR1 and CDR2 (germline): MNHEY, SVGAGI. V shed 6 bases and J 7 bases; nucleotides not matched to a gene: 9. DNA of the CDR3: TGTGCCAGCAGGTCGGTACAGGGGGCAGCTGAAAAACTGTTTTTT. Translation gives CASRSVQGAAEKLFF.

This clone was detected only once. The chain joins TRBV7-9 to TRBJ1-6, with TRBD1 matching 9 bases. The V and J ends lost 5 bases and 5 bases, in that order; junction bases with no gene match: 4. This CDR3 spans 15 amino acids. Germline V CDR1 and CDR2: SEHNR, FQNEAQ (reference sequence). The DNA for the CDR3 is TGTGCCAGCAGCCAGGGGGACAGGGATAATTCACCCCTCCACTTT. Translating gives CASSQGDRDNSPLHF.

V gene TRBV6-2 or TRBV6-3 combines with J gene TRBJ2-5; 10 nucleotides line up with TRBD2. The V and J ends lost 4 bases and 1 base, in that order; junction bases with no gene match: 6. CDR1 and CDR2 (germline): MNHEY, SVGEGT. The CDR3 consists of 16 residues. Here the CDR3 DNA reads TGTGCCAGCAGTTTTCTAGCGGGAGTTTCCCAAGAGACCCAGTACTTC. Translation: CASSFLAGVSQETQYF.

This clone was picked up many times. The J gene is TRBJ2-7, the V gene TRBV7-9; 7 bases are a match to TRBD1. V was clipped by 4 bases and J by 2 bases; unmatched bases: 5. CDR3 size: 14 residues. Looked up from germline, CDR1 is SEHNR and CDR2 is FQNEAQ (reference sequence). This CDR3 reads CASSSGQSPYEQYF. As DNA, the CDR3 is TGTGCCAGCAGCTCGGGACAGAGTCCCTACGAGCAGTACTTC.

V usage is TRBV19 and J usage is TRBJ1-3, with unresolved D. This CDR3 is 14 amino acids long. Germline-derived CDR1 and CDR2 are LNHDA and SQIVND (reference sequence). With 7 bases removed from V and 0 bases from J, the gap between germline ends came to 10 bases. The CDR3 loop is CASIPQHSGNTIYF. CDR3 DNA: TGTGCCAGTATTCCACAGCACTCTGGAAACACCATATATTTT. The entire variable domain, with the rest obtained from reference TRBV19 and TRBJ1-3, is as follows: DGGITQSPKYLFRKEGQNVTLSCEQNLNHDAMYWYRQDPGQGLRLIYYSQIVNDFQKGDIAEGYSVSREKKESFPLTVTSAQKNPTAFYLCASIPQHSGNTIYFGEGSWLTVV.

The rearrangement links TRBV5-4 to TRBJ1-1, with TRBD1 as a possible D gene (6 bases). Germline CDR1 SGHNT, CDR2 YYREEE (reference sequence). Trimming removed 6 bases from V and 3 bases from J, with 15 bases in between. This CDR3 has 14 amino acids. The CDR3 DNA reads TGTGCCAGCACCTCCCGAACAGGGCACACTGAAGCTTTCTTT. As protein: CASTSRTGHTEAFF.

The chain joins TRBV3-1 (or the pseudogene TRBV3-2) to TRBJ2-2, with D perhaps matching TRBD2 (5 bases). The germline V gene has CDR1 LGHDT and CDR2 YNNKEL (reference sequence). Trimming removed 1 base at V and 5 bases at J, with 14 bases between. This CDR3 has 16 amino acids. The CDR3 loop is CASSQGWSGRTGELFF. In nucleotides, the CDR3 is TGTGCCAGCAGCCAAGGGTGGTCGGGAAGGACCGGGGAGCTGTTTTTT.

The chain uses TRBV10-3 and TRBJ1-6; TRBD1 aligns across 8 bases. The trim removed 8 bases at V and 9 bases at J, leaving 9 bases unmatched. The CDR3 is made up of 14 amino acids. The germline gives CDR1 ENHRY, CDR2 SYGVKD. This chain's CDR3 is CAIAVGQDSSPLHF. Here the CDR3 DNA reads TGTGCCATCGCCGTGGGACAGGATAGTTCACCCCTCCACTTT.

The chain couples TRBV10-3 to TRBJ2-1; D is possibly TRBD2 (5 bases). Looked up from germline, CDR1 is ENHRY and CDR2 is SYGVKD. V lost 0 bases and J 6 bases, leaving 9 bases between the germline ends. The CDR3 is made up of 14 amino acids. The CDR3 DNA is TGTGCCATCAGTGAGTCGAAAACTAGCAATGAGCAGTTCTTC. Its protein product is CAISESKTSNEQFF.

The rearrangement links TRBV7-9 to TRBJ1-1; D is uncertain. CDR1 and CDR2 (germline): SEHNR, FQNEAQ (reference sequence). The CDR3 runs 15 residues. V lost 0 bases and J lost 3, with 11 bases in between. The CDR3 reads CASSLASGRDTEAFF. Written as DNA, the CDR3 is TGTGCCAGCAGCTTAGCGTCGGGTCGCGACACTGAAGCTTTCTTT.